Listed here are 26 T cell receptor beta chains from one sample, sequenced in a study of CD8 T cells in Susac syndrome. Roughly 0.45 to 1 ug RNA was reverse transcribed with random hexamers. MiXCR, run by TCRdb on the immunoSEQ multiplex PCR reads, gives a single entry per CDR3 protein. The data contain 84,000 or so distinct CDR3 sequences, approximately 96% of them singletons. The sequenced sample was CD8+ T cells from PBMCs. The receptors stem from a human donor with Susac syndrome.

The chain recombines TRBV3-1 with TRBJ2-5, with D maybe TRBD1 (6 bases). Per germline, CDR1 LGHDT and CDR2 YNNKEL (reference sequence). The V end lost 4 bases, the J end lost 0 bases, and 15 bases lay between the germline ends. CDR3 size: 16 residues. CDR3 sequence: CASSPLIQGNQETQYF. Written as DNA, the CDR3 is TGTGCCAGCAGCCCCCTGATACAGGGAAACCAAGAGACCCAGTACTTC.

This clonotype was seen a single time. This chain joins TRBV7-2 and TRBJ2-7, with 9 positions matching TRBD1. V lost 4 bases, J lost 3 bases, and 7 bases stayed unmatched. The CDR3 contains 15 residues. CDR1 and CDR2 (germline): SGHTA, FQGNSA. The CDR3 region is CASSSWTGVFYEQYF. In DNA, the CDR3 is TGTGCCAGCAGCTCTTGGACAGGGGTTTTCTACGAGCAGTACTTC.

The chain has TRBV29-1 and TRBJ2-1; 9 nucleotides match TRBD2. Trimming cost V 3 bases and J 7 bases; bases outside gene matches: 10. This CDR3 spans 15 amino acids. Per the germline V gene, CDR1 is SQVTM and CDR2 is ANQGSEA. The chain's CDR3 is CSVEAPPGLANEQFF. CDR3 coding DNA: TGCAGCGTTGAGGCTCCTCCGGGACTAGCTAATGAGCAGTTCTTC.

In its sample, this clonotype was seen once. The chain combines TRBV4-3 with TRBJ2-7, with D unclear. With 1 base removed from V and 3 bases from J, the gap between germline ends came to 7 bases. The CDR3 runs to 13 residues. Looked up from germline, CDR1 is LGHNA and CDR2 is YSLEER. CDR3 nucleotides: TGCGCCAGCAGCCAAGGGATCCTCTACGAGCAGTACTTC. Amino acids: CASSQGILYEQYF.

This chain connects TRBV5-6 to TRBJ2-7; no definite D call. The length of the CDR3 is 12 residues. The germline V gene encodes CDR1 SGHDT and CDR2 YYEEEE. The germline V and J ends were trimmed by 3 bases and 3 bases, with 7 bases remaining between them. The CDR3 sequence: CASSSDGYEQYV. In DNA, the CDR3 is TGTGCCAGCAGCTCCGACGGCTACGAGCAGTACGTC.

V gene TRBV20-1 combines with J gene TRBJ2-1; weak D call: TRBD1 (6 bases). There are 12 residues in the CDR3. Germline loops: CDR1 DFQATT, CDR2 SNEGSKA (reference sequence). V was clipped by 5 bases and J by 6 bases, with 11 bases between them. The CDR3 loop is CSAVRDTNEQFF. CDR3 nucleotides: TGCAGTGCTGTCCGGGACACCAATGAGCAGTTCTTC.

This clonotype was seen more than once but under ten times. This chain joins TRBV28 and TRBJ2-7; D ambiguous. CDR3 length equals 13 residues. Trimming took 2 bases from V and 2 from J, leaving 7 bases between them. Germline lookup yields CDR1 MDHEN and CDR2 SYDVKM. In nucleotides, the CDR3 is TGTGCCAGCAGTTTAGCAGGAGCCTACGAGCAGTACTTC. The encoded protein is CASSLAGAYEQYF.

The J gene is TRBJ1-5, the V gene TRBV11-2; possibly TRBD1 for D (6 bases). Trimming cost V 5 bases and J 2 bases, with 10 bases left between them. The V gene's germline CDR1 is SGHAT and CDR2 FQNNGV. The CDR3 contains 14 residues. This chain's CDR3 is CASSQGGGNQPQHF. For the CDR3, the DNA is TGTGCCAGCAGCCAAGGGGGAGGCAATCAGCCCCAGCATTTT.

The chain recombines TRBV11-1 with TRBJ1-1; 7 positions match TRBD1. CDR1 SGHAT and CDR2 FQDESV come from the germline V gene (reference sequence). The CDR3 totals 13 residues. V lost 3 bases to trimming and J lost 4 bases; unmatched junction nucleotides: 2. In DNA form, the CDR3 reads TGTGCCAGCAGCTTGAACAGGGGCACTGAAGCTTTCTTT. The encoded protein is CASSLNRGTEAFF. Looking up the rest from reference TRBV11-1 and TRBJ1-1 gives the full variable domain: EAEVAQSPRYKITEKSQAVAFWCDPISGHATLYWYRQILGQGPELLVQFQDESVVDDSQLPKDRFSAERLKGVDSTLKIQPAELGDSAMYLCASSLNRGTEAFFGQGTRLTVV.

V is TRBV19 and J is TRBJ1-1; D remains ambiguous. The CDR3 runs to 13 residues. V lost 5 bases and J lost 3, with 10 bases in between. Germline values: CDR1 LNHDA, CDR2 SQIVND (reference sequence). The CDR3 nucleotides are TGTGCCAGTAGTGTTGGAGGTTACACTGAAGCTTTCTTT. Translation gives CASSVGGYTEAFF.

V is TRBV29-1 and J is TRBJ2-7; 7 bases are shared with TRBD2. The CDR3 runs 15 residues. Germline CDR1 SQVTM, CDR2 ANQGSEA. The V gene end was trimmed by 7 bases and the J gene end by 0 bases; junction bases not matched to a gene: 12. As DNA, the CDR3 is TGCAGCGCCCTCTTTAGCGGGTCAAGCTCCTACGAGCAGTACTTC. Protein product: CSALFSGSSSYEQYF.

The chain joins TRBV7-8 to TRBJ2-7; D is perhaps TRBD1 (6 bases). The CDR3 extends over 14 amino acids. Germline CDR1 reads SGHVS; CDR2 reads FQNEAQ. V was clipped by 3 bases and J by 0 bases, with 9 bases between them. The CDR3 loop reads CASSFDRSSYEQYF. As DNA, the CDR3 is TGTGCCAGCAGCTTCGACAGGTCCTCCTACGAGCAGTACTTC. Full variable domain (outside the CDR3, taken from reference TRBV7-8 and TRBJ2-7): GAGVSQSPRYKVAKRGQDVALRCDPISGHVSLFWYQQALGQGPEFLTYFQNEAQLDKSGLPSDRFFAERPEGSVSTLKIQRTQQEDSAVYLCASSFDRSSYEQYFGPGTRLTVT.

This chain connects TRBV9 to TRBJ2-5, with D possibly being TRBD2 (5 bases). This CDR3 has 16 amino acids. Between the trimmed V and J ends, which lost 3 bases and 2 bases, there was a span of 17 bases. Germline V gene sequence: CDR1 SGDLS, CDR2 YYNGEE. CDR3 residues: CASSAPPSGVQETQYF. The CDR3 nucleotides are TGTGCCAGCAGCGCCCCGCCCAGCGGTGTTCAAGAGACCCAGTACTTC.

This sequence joins TRBV20-1 and TRBJ1-3, with 8 bases aligning to TRBD1. V dropped 0 bases and J dropped 8; count of bases not matched to a gene: 12. The CDR3 loop spans 16 amino acids. The V gene's germline CDR1 is DFQATT and CDR2 SNEGSKA (reference sequence). The CDR3 nucleotides read TGCAGTGCTAGAGATCCAGCAGGGACAGGAGCGGACACCATATATTTT. Its translation is CSARDPAGTGADTIYF.

The V and J genes are TRBV6-2 or TRBV6-3 and TRBJ1-1; D may be TRBD1 (5 bases). CDR1 is MNHEY, CDR2 SVGEGT, per germline. Trimming pared 6 bases from V and 1 base from J, leaving 9 bases between. CDR3 size: 13 residues. This CDR3 is CASRWTPNTEAFF. Here the CDR3 DNA reads TGTGCCAGCAGGTGGACACCGAACACTGAAGCTTTCTTT.

This clonotype was recorded only once. The chain links TRBV6-5 to TRBJ2-1; TRBD2 matches at 9 bases. This CDR3 region has 16 residues. After removal of 2 bases from V and 3 bases from J, the junction contained 5 bases not matched to a gene. Germline V gene sequence: CDR1 MNHEY, CDR2 SVGAGI. CDR3 DNA sequence: TGTGCCAGCAGTTACCTTACTAGCGGGTACTACAATGAGCAGTTCTTC. This sequence encodes CASSYLTSGYYNEQFF.

The chain carries TRBV20-1 and TRBJ1-1, with unresolved D. The germline V gene encodes CDR1 DFQATT and CDR2 SNEGSKA (reference sequence). This CDR3 contains 11 residues. V lost 6 bases and J lost 5, with 10 bases in between. CDR3 bases: TGCAGTGCACCCTACCAAACTGAAGCTTTCTTT. Translating gives CSAPYQTEAFF.

This chain links TRBV7-2 with TRBJ2-6; D uncertain. Germline V CDR1 and CDR2: SGHTA, FQGNSA. This CDR3 is built from 15 residues. V lost 5 bases and J 0 bases, leaving 8 bases between the germline ends. The CDR3 coding sequence is TGTGCCAGCAGCACCGAGAGCTCTGGGGCCAACGTCCTGACTTTC. Its protein is CASSTESSGANVLTF.

J is TRBJ2-5 and V is TRBV12-3 or TRBV12-4; D gene uncertain. There are 16 residues in the CDR3. Trimming removed 6 bases from V and 3 bases from J, with 20 bases in between. The CDR3 loop is CASSPRKQIWEETQYF. DNA of the CDR3: TGTGCCAGCAGCCCCCGAAAACAAATATGGGAAGAGACCCAGTACTTC.

The chain combines TRBV27 with TRBJ2-2; D remains unclear. Germline V lookup: CDR1 MNHEY, CDR2 SMNVEV (reference sequence). V was clipped by 6 bases and J by 2 bases, with 7 bases between them. The CDR3 totals 13 residues. The CDR3 spells CASSVHNTGELFF. The CDR3 coding sequence is TGTGCCAGCAGCGTACATAACACCGGGGAGCTGTTTTTT.

The chain uses TRBV9 and TRBJ2-3, with D possibly matching TRBD2 (6 bases). V was shortened by 6 bases and J by 6 bases, with 14 bases between the two germline ends. The CDR3 covers 13 residues. The germline gives CDR1 SGDLS, CDR2 YYNGEE. The CDR3 is CASKGGASDTQYF. Written as DNA, the CDR3 is TGTGCCAGCAAGGGCGGGGCTTCCGATACGCAGTATTTT.

This chain links TRBV30 with TRBJ2-5, with D uncertain. CDR1 GTSNPN and CDR2 SVGIG come from the germline V gene (reference sequence). This CDR3 is built from 13 residues. Deletions cut 4 bases from V and 3 bases from J, with 12 bases between. DNA of the CDR3: TGTGCCTGGACCTGGGGTCTAGAAGAGACCCAGTACTTC. Amino acid sequence: CAWTWGLEETQYF.

V usage is TRBV6-2 or TRBV6-3 and J usage is TRBJ1-5; 7 bases are shared with TRBD1. CDR1 and CDR2 from the germline V gene are MNHEY and SVGEGT. V lost 4 bases and J lost 1; bases outside the gene matches: 4. CDR3 length: 15 residues. CDR3 nucleotide sequence: TGTGCCAGCAGTTGGGAGGGGGCGAGCAATCAGCCCCAGCATTTT. Protein product: CASSWEGASNQPQHF.

V usage is TRBV20-1 and J usage is TRBJ1-2, with TRBD1 as a possible D gene (6 bases). Germline V gives CDR1 DFQATT, CDR2 SNEGSKA (reference sequence). The V and J ends lost 0 bases and 4 bases respectively, with 12 bases between them. CDR3 length: 14 amino acids. CDR3 sequence: CSARDPDSVYGYTF. In nucleotides, the CDR3 is TGCAGTGCTAGAGATCCGGACAGCGTCTATGGCTACACCTTC.

The chain carries TRBV20-1 and TRBJ2-3; TRBD2 matches 8 bases. From germline, CDR1 is DFQATT and CDR2 SNEGSKA (reference sequence). CDR3 size: 12 residues. The CDR3 spells CRASGSPDTQYF. As DNA, the CDR3 is TGCAGGGCCAGCGGGAGCCCCGATACGCAGTATTTT.

The rearrangement joins TRBV29-1 to TRBJ2-2; D call uncertain. The ends were cut back, 3 bases at V and 1 base at J, with 9 bases in the middle. The CDR3 consists of 14 residues. The germline V gene has CDR1 SQVTM and CDR2 ANQGSEA. CDR3: CSVDLGLNTGELFF. Here the CDR3 DNA reads TGCAGCGTTGATCTGGGATTGAACACCGGGGAGCTGTTTTTT.